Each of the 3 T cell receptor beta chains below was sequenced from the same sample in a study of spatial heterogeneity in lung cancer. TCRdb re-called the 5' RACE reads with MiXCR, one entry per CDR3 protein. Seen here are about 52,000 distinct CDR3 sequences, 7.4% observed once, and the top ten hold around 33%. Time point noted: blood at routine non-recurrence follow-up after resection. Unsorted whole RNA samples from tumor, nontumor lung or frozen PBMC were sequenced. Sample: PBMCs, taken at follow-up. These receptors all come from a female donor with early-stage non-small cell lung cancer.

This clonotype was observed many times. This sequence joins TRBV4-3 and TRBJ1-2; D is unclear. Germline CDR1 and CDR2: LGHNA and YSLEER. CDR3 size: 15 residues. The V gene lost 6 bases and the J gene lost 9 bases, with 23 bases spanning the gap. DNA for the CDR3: TGCGCCAGCAGGCTTACTACACGGCCCCTGCAGAGCTACACCTTC. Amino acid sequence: CASRLTTRPLQSYTF.

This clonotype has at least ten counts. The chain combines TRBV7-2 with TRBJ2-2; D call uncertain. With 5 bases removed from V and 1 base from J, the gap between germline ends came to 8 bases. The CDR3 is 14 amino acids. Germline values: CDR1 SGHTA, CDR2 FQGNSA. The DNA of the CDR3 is TGTGCCAGCAGCCCCTCAGAGAACACCGGGGAGCTGTTTTTT. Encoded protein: CASSPSENTGELFF. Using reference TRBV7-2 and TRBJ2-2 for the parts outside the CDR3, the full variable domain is GAGVSQSPSNKVTEKGKDVELRCDPISGHTALYWYRQSLGQGLEFLIYFQGNSAPDKSGLPSDRFSAERTGGSVSTLTIQRTQQEDSAVYLCASSPSENTGELFFGEGSRLTVL.

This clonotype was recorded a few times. This chain's CDR3 is CASSLGGRSGETQYF. The CDR3 nucleotides are TGTGCCAGCAGCTTAGGAGGTCGGTCGGGGGAGACCCAGTACTTC. V and J are TRBV7-9 and TRBJ2-5; a possible D gene is TRBD2 (5 bases). The CDR3 runs to 15 residues. The germline V and J ends were trimmed by 1 base and 5 bases, with 14 bases remaining between them. In germline, CDR1 is SEHNR, CDR2 FQNEAQ (reference sequence). Based on the CDR3 plus reference TRBV7-9 and TRBJ2-5, the full variable domain is DTGVSQNPRHKITKRGQNVTFRCDPISEHNRLYWYRQTLGQGPEFLTYFQNEAQLEKSRLLSDRFSAERPKGSFSTLEIQRTEQGDSAMYLCASSLGGRSGETQYFGPGTRLLVL.